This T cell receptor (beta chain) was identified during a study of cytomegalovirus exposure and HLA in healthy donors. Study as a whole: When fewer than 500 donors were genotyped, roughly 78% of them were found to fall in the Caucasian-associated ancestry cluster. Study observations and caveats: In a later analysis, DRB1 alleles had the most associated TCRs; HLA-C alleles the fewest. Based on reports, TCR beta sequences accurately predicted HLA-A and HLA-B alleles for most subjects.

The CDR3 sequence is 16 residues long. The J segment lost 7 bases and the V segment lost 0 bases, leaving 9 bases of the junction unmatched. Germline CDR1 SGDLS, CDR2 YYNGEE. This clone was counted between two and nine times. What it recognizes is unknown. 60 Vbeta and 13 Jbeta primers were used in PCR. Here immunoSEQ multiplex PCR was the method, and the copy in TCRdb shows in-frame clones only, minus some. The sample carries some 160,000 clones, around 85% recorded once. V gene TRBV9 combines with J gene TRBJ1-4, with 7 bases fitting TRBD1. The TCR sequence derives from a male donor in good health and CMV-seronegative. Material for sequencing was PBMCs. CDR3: CASSVGVGGPSEKLFF. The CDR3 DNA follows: TGTGCCAGCAGCGTAGGTGTAGGGGGCCCGAGTGAAAAACTGTTTTTT.